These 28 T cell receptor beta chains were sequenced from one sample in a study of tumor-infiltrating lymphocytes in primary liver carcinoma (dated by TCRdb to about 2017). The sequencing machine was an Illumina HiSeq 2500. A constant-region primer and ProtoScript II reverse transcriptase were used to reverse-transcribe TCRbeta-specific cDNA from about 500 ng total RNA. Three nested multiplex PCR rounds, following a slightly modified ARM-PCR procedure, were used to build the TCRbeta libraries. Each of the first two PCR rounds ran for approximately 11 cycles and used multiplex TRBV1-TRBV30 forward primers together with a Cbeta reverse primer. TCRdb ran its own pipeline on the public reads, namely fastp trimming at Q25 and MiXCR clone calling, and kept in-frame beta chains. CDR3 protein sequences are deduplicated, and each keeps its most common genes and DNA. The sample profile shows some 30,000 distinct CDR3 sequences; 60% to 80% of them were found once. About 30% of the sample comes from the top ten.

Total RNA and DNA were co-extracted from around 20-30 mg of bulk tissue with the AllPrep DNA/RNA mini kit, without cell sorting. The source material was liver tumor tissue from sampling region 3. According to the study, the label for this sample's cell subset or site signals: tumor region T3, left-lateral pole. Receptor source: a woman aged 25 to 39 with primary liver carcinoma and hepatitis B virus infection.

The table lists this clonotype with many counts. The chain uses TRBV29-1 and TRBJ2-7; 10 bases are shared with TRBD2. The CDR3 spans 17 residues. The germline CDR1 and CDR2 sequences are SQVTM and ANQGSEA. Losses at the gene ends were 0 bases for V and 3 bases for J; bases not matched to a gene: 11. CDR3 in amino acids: CSVEEAASGSVIYEQYF. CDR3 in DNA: TGCAGCGTTGAAGAGGCGGCTAGCGGGAGTGTTATCTACGAGCAGTACTTC.

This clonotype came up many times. The CDR3 spells CSAQTGGSFTEAFF. The CDR3 DNA is TGCAGCGCGCAAACGGGGGGATCCTTCACTGAAGCTTTCTTT. This rearrangement joins TRBV29-1 to TRBJ1-1, with D possibly matching TRBD1 (5 bases). Trimming removed 7 bases from V and 4 bases from J, with 19 bases in between. This CDR3 is 14 amino acids long. The V gene's germline CDR1 is SQVTM and CDR2 ANQGSEA. The full variable domain, in which reference TRBV29-1 and TRBJ1-1 provide the parts outside the CDR3, is SAVISQKPSRDICQRGTSLTIQCQVDSQVTMMFWYRQQPGQSLTLIATANQGSEATYESGFVIDKFPISRPNLTFSTLTVSNMSPEDSSIYLCSAQTGGSFTEAFFGQGTRLTVV.

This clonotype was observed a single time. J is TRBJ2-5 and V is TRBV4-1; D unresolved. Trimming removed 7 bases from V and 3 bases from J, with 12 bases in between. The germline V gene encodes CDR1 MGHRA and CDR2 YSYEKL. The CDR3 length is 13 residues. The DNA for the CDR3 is TGCGCCAGCACTAATCTGAGAGAAGAGACCCAGTACTTC. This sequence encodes CASTNLREETQYF.

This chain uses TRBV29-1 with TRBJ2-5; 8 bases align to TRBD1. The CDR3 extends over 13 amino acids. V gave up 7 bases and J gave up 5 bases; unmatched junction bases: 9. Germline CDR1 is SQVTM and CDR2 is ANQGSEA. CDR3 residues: CSGEAGGAETQYF. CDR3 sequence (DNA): TGCAGCGGTGAGGCAGGGGGCGCGGAGACCCAGTACTTC.

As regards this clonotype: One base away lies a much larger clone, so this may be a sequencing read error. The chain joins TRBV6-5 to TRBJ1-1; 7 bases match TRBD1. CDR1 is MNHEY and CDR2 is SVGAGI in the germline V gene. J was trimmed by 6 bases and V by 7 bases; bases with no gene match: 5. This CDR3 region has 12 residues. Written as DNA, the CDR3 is TGTGCCAGCAAACGGGACAGTTCTGAAGCTTTCTTT. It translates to CASKRDSSEAFF.

Written as DNA, the CDR3 is TGTGCCAGCAGCTTAGAGCGTGGAGGAGGAGGGCACTACTTC. It specifies CASSLERGGGGHYF. The J gene is TRBJ2-7, the V gene TRBV11-2; the D gene is possibly TRBD2 (6 bases). The CDR3 runs to 14 residues. CDR1 and CDR2 (germline): SGHAT, FQNNGV. Trimming removed 0 bases at V and 13 bases at J, with 19 bases between.

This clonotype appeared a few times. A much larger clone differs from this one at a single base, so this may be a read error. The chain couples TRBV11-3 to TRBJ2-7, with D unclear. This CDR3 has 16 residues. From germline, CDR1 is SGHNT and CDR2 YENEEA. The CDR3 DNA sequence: TGTGCCAGCATCTTAGAAAAAGGGCCCGGGCCCTACGAGCAGTACTTC. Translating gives CASILEKGPGPYEQYF.

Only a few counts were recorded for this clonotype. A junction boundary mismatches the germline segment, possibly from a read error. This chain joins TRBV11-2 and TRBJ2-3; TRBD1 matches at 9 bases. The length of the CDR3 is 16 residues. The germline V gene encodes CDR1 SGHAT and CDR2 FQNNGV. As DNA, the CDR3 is TGTGCCAGCAGCCGGAGGACAGGGGTAGACACAGCTACGCGGTATTTT. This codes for CASSRRTGVDTATRYF.

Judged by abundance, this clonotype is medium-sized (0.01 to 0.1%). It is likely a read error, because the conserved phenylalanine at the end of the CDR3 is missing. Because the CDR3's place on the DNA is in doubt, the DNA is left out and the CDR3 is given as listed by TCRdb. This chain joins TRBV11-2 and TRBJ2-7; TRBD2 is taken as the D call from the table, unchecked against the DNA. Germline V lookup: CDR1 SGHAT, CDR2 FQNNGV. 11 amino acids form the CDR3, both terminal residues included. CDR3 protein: CASSSASSLEY.

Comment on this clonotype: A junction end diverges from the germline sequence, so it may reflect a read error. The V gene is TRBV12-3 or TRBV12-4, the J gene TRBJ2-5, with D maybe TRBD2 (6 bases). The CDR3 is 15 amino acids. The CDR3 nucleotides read TGTGCCAGCAGCACCTACCTCGGGAGCGGAGAGAGCCAGTACTTC. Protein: CASSTYLGSGESQYF.

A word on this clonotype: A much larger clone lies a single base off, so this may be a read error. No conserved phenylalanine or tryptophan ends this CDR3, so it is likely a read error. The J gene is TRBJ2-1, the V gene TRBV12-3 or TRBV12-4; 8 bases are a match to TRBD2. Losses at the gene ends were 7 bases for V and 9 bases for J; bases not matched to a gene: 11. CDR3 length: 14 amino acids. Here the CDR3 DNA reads TGTGCCAGCATAAGGCAGCGGGAGTCGAGTGAGCAGTTCTTA. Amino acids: CASIRQRESSEQFL.

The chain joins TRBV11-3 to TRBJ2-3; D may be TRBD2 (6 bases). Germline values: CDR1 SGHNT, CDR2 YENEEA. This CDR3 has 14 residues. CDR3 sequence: CDNIISGLTDTQYF. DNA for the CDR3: TGTGACAACATCATTAGCGGCCTCACAGATACGCAGTATTTT.

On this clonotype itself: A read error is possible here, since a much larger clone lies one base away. The CDR3 sequence: CASNATASSGNTIYF. CDR3 in DNA: TGTGCCAGCAATGCGACTGCCAGCTCTGGAAACACCATATATTTT. The J gene is TRBJ1-3, the V gene TRBV12-3 or TRBV12-4; D not certain. This CDR3 has 15 residues. Trimming left V 7 bases short and J 0 bases short, with 13 bases between.

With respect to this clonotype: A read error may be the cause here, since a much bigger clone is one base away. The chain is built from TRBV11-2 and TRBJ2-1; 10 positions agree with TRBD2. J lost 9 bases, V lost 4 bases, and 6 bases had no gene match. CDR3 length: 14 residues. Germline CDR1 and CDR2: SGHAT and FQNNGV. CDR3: CASSSAGGPLEQFF. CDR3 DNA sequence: TGTGCCAGCAGCTCAGCGGGAGGGCCGCTTGAGCAGTTCTTC.

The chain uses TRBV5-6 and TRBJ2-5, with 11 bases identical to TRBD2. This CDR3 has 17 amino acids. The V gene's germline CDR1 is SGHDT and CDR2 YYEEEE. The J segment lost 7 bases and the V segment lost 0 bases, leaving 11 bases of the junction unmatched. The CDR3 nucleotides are TGTGCCAGCAGCTTGGGACTAGCGGGGCTGTACCAAATGACCCAGTACTTC. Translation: CASSLGLAGLYQMTQYF.

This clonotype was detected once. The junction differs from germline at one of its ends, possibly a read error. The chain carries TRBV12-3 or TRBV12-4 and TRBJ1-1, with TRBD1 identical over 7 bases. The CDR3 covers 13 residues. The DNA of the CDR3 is TGCACCAACAGTTCCACAGGGGACACTGAAGCTTTCTTT. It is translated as CTNSSTGDTEAFF.

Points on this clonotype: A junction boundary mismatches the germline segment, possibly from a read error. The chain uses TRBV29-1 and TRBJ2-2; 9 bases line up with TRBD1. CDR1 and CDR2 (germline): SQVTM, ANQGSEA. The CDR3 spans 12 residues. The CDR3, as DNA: TGCAGCGTAGTGGCATGGGACAGGGAGCTGTTTTTC. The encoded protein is CSVVAWDRELFF.

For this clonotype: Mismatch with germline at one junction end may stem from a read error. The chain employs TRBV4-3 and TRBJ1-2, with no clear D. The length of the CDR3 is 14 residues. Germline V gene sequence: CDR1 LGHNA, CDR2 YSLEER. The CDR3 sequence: CASNAELEIYGYTF. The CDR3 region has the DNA TGCGCCAGCAACGCTGAATTGGAGATCTATGGCTACACTTTC.

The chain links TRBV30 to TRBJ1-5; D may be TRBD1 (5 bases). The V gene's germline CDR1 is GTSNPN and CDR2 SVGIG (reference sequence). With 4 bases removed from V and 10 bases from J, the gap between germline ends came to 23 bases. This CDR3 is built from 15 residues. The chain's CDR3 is CAWKLPGPRPQPQHF. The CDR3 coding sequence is TGTGCCTGGAAGTTGCCGGGACCAAGACCCCAACCCCAGCATTTT.

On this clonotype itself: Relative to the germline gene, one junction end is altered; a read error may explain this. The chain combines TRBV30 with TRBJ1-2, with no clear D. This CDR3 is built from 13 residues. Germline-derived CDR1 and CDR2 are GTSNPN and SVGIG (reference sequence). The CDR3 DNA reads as TGTGTCTGGAGTGTGGATCGGGGTAGTGACTACACCTTC. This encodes CVWSVDRGSDYTF.

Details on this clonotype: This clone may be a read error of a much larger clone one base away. CDR3 sequence (DNA): TGTGCCAGCTGTCGATCAGCCGGATCGGGAACAGATACGCAGTATTTT. Translation: CASCRSAGSGTDTQYF. The J gene is TRBJ2-3, the V gene TRBV12-3 or TRBV12-4; D might be TRBD2 (5 bases). V lost 8 bases, J lost 3 bases, and 21 bases lay in between. This CDR3 spans 16 amino acids.

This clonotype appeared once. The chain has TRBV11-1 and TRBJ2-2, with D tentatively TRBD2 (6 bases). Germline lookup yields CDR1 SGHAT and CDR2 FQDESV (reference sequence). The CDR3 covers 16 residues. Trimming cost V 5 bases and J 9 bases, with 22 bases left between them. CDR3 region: CASSMVMAGMSRELFF. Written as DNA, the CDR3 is TGTGCCAGCAGCATGGTTATGGCGGGAATGTCCAGGGAGCTGTTTTTT.

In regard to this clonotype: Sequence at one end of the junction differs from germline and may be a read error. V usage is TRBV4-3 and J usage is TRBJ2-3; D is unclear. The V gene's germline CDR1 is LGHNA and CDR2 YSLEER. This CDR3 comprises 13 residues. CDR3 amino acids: CASSQERRHTQYF. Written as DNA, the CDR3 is TGCGCCAGCAGTCAAGAACGCAGACATACGCAGTATTTT.

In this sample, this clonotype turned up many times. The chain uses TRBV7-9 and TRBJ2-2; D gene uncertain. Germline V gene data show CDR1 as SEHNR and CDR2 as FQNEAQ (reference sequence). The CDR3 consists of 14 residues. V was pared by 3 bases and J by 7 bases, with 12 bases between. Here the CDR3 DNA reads TGTGCCAGCAGCTTGACACCTAGGGACGGGGAGCTGTTTTTT. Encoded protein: CASSLTPRDGELFF.

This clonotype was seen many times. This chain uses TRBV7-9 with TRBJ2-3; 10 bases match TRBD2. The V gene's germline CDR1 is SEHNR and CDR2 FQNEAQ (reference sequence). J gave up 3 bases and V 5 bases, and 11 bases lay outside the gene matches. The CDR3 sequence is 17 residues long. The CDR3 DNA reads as TGTGCCAGCAGCCCTGGGGCTAGCGGGAGTAGGACAGATACGCAGTATTTT. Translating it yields CASSPGASGSRTDTQYF.

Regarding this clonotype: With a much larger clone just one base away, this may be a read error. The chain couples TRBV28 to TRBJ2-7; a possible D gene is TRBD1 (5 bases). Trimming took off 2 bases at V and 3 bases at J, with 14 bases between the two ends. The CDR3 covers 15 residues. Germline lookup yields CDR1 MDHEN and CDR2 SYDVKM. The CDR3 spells CASSLNPGIDYEQYF. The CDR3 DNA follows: TGTGCCAGCAGTTTAAACCCAGGGATCGACTACGAGCAGTACTTC.

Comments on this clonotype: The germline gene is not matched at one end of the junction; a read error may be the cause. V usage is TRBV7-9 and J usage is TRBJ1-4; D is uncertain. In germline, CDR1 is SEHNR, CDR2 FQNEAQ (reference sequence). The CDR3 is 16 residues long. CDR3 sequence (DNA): TGTGCCAACAGCTTAGGTAGGTCTGCAACTAATGAAAAACTGTTTTTT. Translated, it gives CANSLGRSATNEKLFF.

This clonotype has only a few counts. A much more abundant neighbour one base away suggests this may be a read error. The CDR3, as DNA: TGTGCCAGCAGCACCCGGCCATTCCTAGTTAACACCGGGGAGCAGTTTTTT. It is translated as CASSTRPFLVNTGEQFF. V is TRBV11-1 and J is TRBJ2-2, with D perhaps matching TRBD2 (5 bases). There are 17 residues in the CDR3. Germline V gene data show CDR1 as SGHAT and CDR2 as FQDESV (reference sequence).